This entry describes one T cell receptor beta chain. This clonotype was seen more than once but under ten times. What this receptor recognizes is not known. Per-base quality was not reported, and no clone a single base away is much larger than it. The data derive from a study of T cells in Graves' hyperthyroidism and ophthalmopathy (dated by TCRdb to the late 2010s). The study in broad terms: Peripheral blood samples were taken at initial diagnosis, before any treatment was given. In addition, the study compared T-cell repertoires in thyroid tissue and in blood from five to seven Graves' hyperthyroidism patients. According to the paper, TCR Vbeta CDR3 sequencing was carried out on some 140 peripheral blood samples, which came from fewer than 50 ophthalmopathy, under 80 hyperthyroidism and some 17 progressor patients. The 100 discovery patients were randomly split 7:3 into training and test sets. To identify TCR V-J signatures that set the groups apart, the researchers used a discovery cohort of more than 95 patients, made up of approximately 43 with Graves' ophthalmopathy and 57 with stable Graves' hyperthyroidism. After blood sampling, hyperthyroidism patients were treated with methimazole at a starting dose of 30 mg daily, and ophthalmopathy patients were treated with high-dose intravenous methylprednisolone. Whether ophthalmopathy could be predicted prospectively was tested in an independent validation cohort made up of 18 to 20 hyperthyroidism patients plus 17 patients who later progressed to ophthalmopathy. Results and caveats for the whole study, not just this receptor: In cross-validation, a model built on a 13 V-J signature told ophthalmopathy apart from stable hyperthyroidism with 85% to 90% sensitivity and 81% to 82% specificity, and in testing the same model reached 80%/75%. No statistical method was used to set the sample size in advance, and investigators knew the group allocation. Blood samples also contained most of the expanded thyroid clonotypes (frequency above 0.001), which suggests that blood repertoires may reflect thyroid immune responses. In validation, progression to ophthalmopathy was predicted by the model with nearly 71% sensitivity and roughly 76% specificity, a median of about 6 months before onset.

The CDR3 runs 13 amino acids, cysteine and phenylalanine included. CDR3 DNA is the only sequence kept; it has 39 bases, read in frame from the first base. V and J lose 7 bases and 0 bases, and a span of 10 bases separates them. For CDR1 and CDR2, the germline V gene lists SQVTM and ANQGSEA. Amplification of TCR beta CDR3 regions was carried out from RNA transcripts. The TCR CDR3 was subjected to a first round of RT-PCR using the HTBI primer set and the Qiagen OneStep RT-PCR kit. Libraries were constructed in a second round of multiplex PCR, after which size selection and purification were carried out. Libraries were sequenced paired-end with 100 bp reads on an Illumina HiSeq2000. The authors' analysis ran thus. SOAPnuke was used to process the raw data, removing reads that contained adapters or uncalled bases, had a mean Phred below 15, or lacked an exact match to the constant primer or identifier. COPE v1.2.5 was used to merge the high-quality paired reads, and each unique nucleotide sequence was defined as a clonotype. MiTCR v1.1 was used to align the clonotypes against IMGT TRBV, TRBD and TRBJ reference segments. The analysis included only V-J combinations with a frequency above 0.0001, which together covered more than 98% of the repertoires. A TCS score was defined as the ratio of F50 (clonal expansion) to E x V (chaos), with BLOSUM62-based TCRdist applied between CDR3 peptides within each V-J. Welch's t-statistics and random forest reduced roughly 540 V-J features to 13, which were used in a naive Bayes classifier (R e1071). TCRdb trimmed the raw reads at Q25, called clones with MiXCR and kept productive beta chains. One record per CDR3 amino acid sequence lists the most common genes and DNA. The V and J calls here are based on TCRdb, not the publication. Within this sample are some 770,000 distinct CDR3 sequences, with about a sixth of them counted one time only. Around 8.1% of the sample is in the top ten clones.

A patient counted as having stable Graves' hyperthyroidism if no progression to ophthalmopathy occurred over 18 months of follow-up. Hyperthyroidism patients were newly diagnosed, with disease duration under 2 months, and aged 18 to 65 years. Patients with uncontrolled infections, other autoimmune diseases, pregnancy or lactation were excluded. Diagnoses were based on clinical symptoms, serum thyroxine and TRAb, thyroid ultrasound and orbital computed tomography. PBMCs were separated from roughly 9.3 ml of fresh peripheral blood using Ficoll-Paque density gradient centrifugation. Total RNA was extracted using Trizol reagent, and RNA quality was assessed on an Agilent 2100 Bioanalyzer.

The source is a man younger than 35 with Graves' hyperthyroidism. The rearrangement combines TRBV29-1 with TRBJ2-1, with the identity of the D gene unclear. Material: blood. The bases read TGCAGCGGACGAGAATCCTCCTACAATGAGCAGTTCTTC. This translates into CSGRESSYNEQFF.